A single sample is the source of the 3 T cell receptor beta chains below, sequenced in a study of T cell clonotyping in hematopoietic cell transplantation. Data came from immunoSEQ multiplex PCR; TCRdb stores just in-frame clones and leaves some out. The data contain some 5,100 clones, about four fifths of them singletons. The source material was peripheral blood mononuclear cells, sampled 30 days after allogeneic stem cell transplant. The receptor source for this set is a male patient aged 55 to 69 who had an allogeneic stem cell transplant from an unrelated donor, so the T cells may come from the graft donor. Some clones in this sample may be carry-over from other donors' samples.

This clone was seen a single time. This CDR3 is CASSLYRAPNTEAFF. The CDR3, as DNA: TGTGCCAGCAGCCTCTACAGGGCACCGAACACTGAAGCTTTCTTT. The V call is TRBV14, the J call TRBJ1-1, with a tentative D call TRBD1 (6 bases). The CDR3 sequence is 15 residues long. The germline V gene encodes CDR1 SGHDN and CDR2 FVKESK. With 4 bases removed from V and 1 base from J, the gap between germline ends came to 13 bases.

CDR3 in DNA: TGTGCCAGCAGCTCCGGGACTAGCGCTCCCACAGATACGCAGTATTTT. Translating gives CASSSGTSAPTDTQYF. The chain combines TRBV11-2 with TRBJ2-3; TRBD2 matches at 10 bases. V dropped 4 bases and J dropped 2; count of bases not matched to a gene: 6. The germline gives CDR1 SGHAT, CDR2 FQNNGV. The CDR3 covers 16 residues.

DNA for the CDR3: TGTGCCAGCCGAGGCCAGGGCGACCGATTTAGCTCCTACAATGAGCAGTTCTTC. Translating it yields CASRGQGDRFSSYNEQFF. This chain uses TRBV7-2 with TRBJ2-1; TRBD1 might be the D (5 bases). Germline V lookup: CDR1 SGHTA, CDR2 FQGNSA. The CDR3 sequence is 18 residues long. V was clipped by 8 bases and J by 0 bases, with 23 bases between them.